What follows are 28 T cell receptor beta chains derived from one specimen sequenced in a study of regulatory T cells in long-lasting Graves disease. iRepertoire HTBI primers and Arm-PCR of CDR3 regions built TCR beta libraries. One entry per CDR3 protein results from TCRdb running MiXCR on the multiplex PCR reads. The profile shows about 620,000 distinct CDR3 sequences, 15% to 20% of them singletons. Time point given: newly diagnosed GD, antithyroid drugs for less than 3 months. RNA from PBMCs was the source of the TCR library. These data also featured in a second study, about T cells in Graves' hyperthyroidism and ophthalmopathy.

The sample here was peripheral blood mononuclear cells (PBMCs), taken at new diagnosis, from a patient treated with antithyroid drugs. Receptors originate from a woman in her twenties or thirties with Graves disease.

This clonotype turned up a few times. The chain recombines TRBV10-3 with TRBJ2-4; D might be TRBD1 (5 bases). Trimming removed 6 bases at V and 8 bases at J, with 17 bases between. Germline loops: CDR1 ENHRY, CDR2 SYGVKD. The CDR3 spans 14 residues. The chain's CDR3 is CAISETTVGDIQYF. The CDR3, as DNA: TGTGCCATCAGCGAAACGACAGTTGGGGACATTCAGTACTTC.

A few counts support this clonotype. This rearrangement joins TRBV20-1 to TRBJ2-3, with 7 positions matching TRBD2. The CDR3 covers 13 residues. Germline loops: CDR1 DFQATT, CDR2 SNEGSKA (reference sequence). J was trimmed by 1 base and V by 5 bases; bases with no gene match: 3. CDR3 amino acids: CSAVSGRTDTQYF. The CDR3 region has the DNA TGCAGTGCTGTTAGCGGGCGCACAGATACGCAGTATTTT.

In its sample, this clonotype was seen many times. The chain links TRBV28 to TRBJ1-2; 7 bases match TRBD1. After removal of 4 bases from V and 3 bases from J, the junction contained 8 bases not matched to a gene. The CDR3 consists of 15 residues. CDR1 and CDR2 from the germline V gene are MDHEN and SYDVKM. CDR3 coding DNA: TGTGCCAGCAGTTCCGAGGGGGCCGGCGACTATGGCTACACCTTC. This sequence encodes CASSSEGAGDYGYTF.

This clonotype was seen a few times. V usage is TRBV15 and J usage is TRBJ1-5; 11 bases map to TRBD1. Trimming removed 0 bases from V and 6 bases from J; junction bases left unmatched: 7. The germline gives CDR1 LNHNV, CDR2 YYDKDF (reference sequence). There are 17 residues in the CDR3. CDR3 residues: CATSRDPRTGGGQPQHF. The CDR3 nucleotides read TGTGCCACCAGCAGAGACCCGAGGACAGGGGGCGGTCAGCCCCAGCATTTT.

This chain links TRBV12-3 or TRBV12-4 with TRBJ2-7, with 7 bases fitting TRBD1. Germline trimming cut 8 bases from V and 2 bases from J; bases unmatched to any gene: 9. The CDR3 has 14 residues. CDR3 sequence reads: CASADGTVTYEQYF. In DNA form, the CDR3 reads TGTGCCAGCGCAGACGGGACAGTTACCTACGAGCAGTACTTC.

This clonotype was seen a few times. The rearrangement joins TRBV5-4 to TRBJ2-1; TRBD2 aligns across 7 bases. Germline V gives CDR1 SGHNT, CDR2 YYREEE (reference sequence). Losses at the gene ends were 4 bases for V and 3 bases for J; bases not matched to a gene: 10. The CDR3 spans 16 residues. CDR3 in amino acids: CASSAAGGRDYNEQFF. In DNA, the CDR3 is TGTGCCAGCAGCGCTGCGGGCGGGAGAGACTACAATGAGCAGTTCTTC.

This sequence joins TRBV5-1 and TRBJ2-3; D is unclear. V shed 0 bases and J shed 4 bases, with 12 bases lying between them. The CDR3 covers 15 residues. Germline V gene sequence: CDR1 SGHRS, CDR2 YFSETQ. CDR3 bases: TGCGCCAGCAGCTTGGCGGGCTCCCTTGCAGATACGCAGTATTTT. Translating it yields CASSLAGSLADTQYF. Full variable domain (outside the CDR3, taken from reference TRBV5-1 and TRBJ2-3): KAGVTQTPRYLIKTRGQQVTLSCSPISGHRSVSWYQQTPGQGLQFLFEYFSETQRNKGNFPGRFSGRQFSNSRSEMNVSTLELGDSALYLCASSLAGSLADTQYFGPGTRLTVL.

At least ten counts were recorded for this clonotype. The rearrangement joins TRBV7-2 to TRBJ1-2; D gene uncertain. Deletions cut 1 base from V and 7 bases from J, with 4 bases between. The germline V gene encodes CDR1 SGHTA and CDR2 FQGNSA. CDR3 size: 11 residues. In DNA, the CDR3 is TGTGCCAGCAGCTTAGTTATTGGCTACACCTTC. Protein: CASSLVIGYTF.

This clonotype has ten or more counts. V and J are TRBV3-1 and TRBJ2-3, with D tentatively TRBD1 or TRBD2 (7 bases each). Trimming removed 7 bases from V and 6 bases from J, with 14 bases in between. The CDR3 loop spans 13 amino acids. Germline V gene sequence: CDR1 LGHDT, CDR2 YNNKEL (reference sequence). Here the CDR3 DNA reads TGTGCCAGCAATGTCAGGGGGGGCGATACGCAGTATTTT. This sequence encodes CASNVRGGDTQYF.

This sequence joins TRBV29-1 and TRBJ2-7, with 7 bases aligning to TRBD1. The V segment lost 4 bases and the J segment 4 bases; nucleotides outside the gene matches: 7. Looked up from germline, CDR1 is SQVTM and CDR2 is ANQGSEA. This CDR3 has 13 amino acids. The CDR3 DNA sequence: TGCAGCGTTGTGAGGGGGCATTCGTACGAGCAGTACTTC. It encodes CSVVRGHSYEQYF.

This clonotype has a count of ten or more. The chain has TRBV30 and TRBJ2-7; possibly TRBD1 for D (6 bases). CDR1 GTSNPN and CDR2 SVGIG come from the germline V gene (reference sequence). Trimming removed 7 bases from V and 7 bases from J, with 14 bases in between. The CDR3 extends over 11 amino acids. Here the CDR3 DNA reads TGTGCCTTGGGGGCAGATGGGGAGCAGTACTTC. Amino acid sequence: CALGADGEQYF.

This clonotype was seen ten or more times. The rearrangement joins TRBV20-1 to TRBJ1-1; D is unclear. The V end lost 3 bases, the J end lost 5 bases, and 16 bases lay between the germline ends. The CDR3 runs 14 residues. Germline CDR1 reads DFQATT; CDR2 reads SNEGSKA (reference sequence). CDR3 sequence (DNA): TGCAGTGCTAGTGATTTGAAGGGTCGAACTGAAGCTTTCTTT. Translated: CSASDLKGRTEAFF.

This clonotype has more than one count but fewer than ten. The chain is built from TRBV6-2 or TRBV6-3 and TRBJ1-2, with D perhaps TRBD1 (6 bases). The germline V and J ends were trimmed by 9 bases and 7 bases, with 12 bases remaining between them. From germline, CDR1 is MNHEY and CDR2 SVGEGT. CDR3 length: 11 residues. The CDR3 DNA reads as TGTGCCAGTACTCCAGGGGTTGGCTACACCTTC. Its translation is CASTPGVGYTF.

This clonotype was counted at least ten times. CDR3 protein: CASRSGDSRNTEAFF. CDR3 nucleotide sequence: TGTGCCAGCAGGTCCGGGGACAGCCGGAACACTGAAGCTTTCTTT. The J gene is TRBJ1-1, the V gene TRBV6-1, with 7 bases lining up with TRBD1. The J segment lost 1 base and the V segment lost 6 bases, leaving 8 bases of the junction unmatched. The germline gives CDR1 MNHNS, CDR2 SASEGT. The CDR3 runs 15 residues.

This sequence joins TRBV2 and TRBJ2-6; 7 positions match TRBD1. Germline V lookup: CDR1 SNHLY, CDR2 FYNNEI. CDR3 length: 18 residues. V gave up 0 bases and J gave up 5 bases; unmatched junction bases: 10. DNA for the CDR3: TGTGCCAGCAGTGAAGCCGAACCGGACAGGCTCTGGGCCAACGTCCTGACTTTC. Translation gives CASSEAEPDRLWANVLTF.

The chain carries TRBV5-1 and TRBJ2-4, with a tentative D call TRBD1 (5 bases). The CDR3 runs to 16 residues. The germline CDR1 and CDR2 sequences are SGHRS and YFSETQ. V lost 4 bases to trimming and J lost 7 bases, with 21 bases between them. CDR3 DNA: TGCGCCAGCAGCCTTAAAGGGGCAGGGTTGGGGAACATTCAGTACTTC. Protein sequence: CASSLKGAGLGNIQYF.

The V gene is TRBV7-3, the J gene TRBJ2-7; TRBD2 is a possible D gene (5 bases). Per germline, CDR1 SGHTA and CDR2 FQGTGA. V dropped 8 bases and J dropped 2 bases, with 22 bases sitting between them. The CDR3 has 16 residues. Here the CDR3 DNA reads TGTGCCAGCTCTACGGTGGGAGAGGATCCCCCCTACGAGCAGTACTTC. Translating gives CASSTVGEDPPYEQYF.

The V and J genes are TRBV12-3 or TRBV12-4 and TRBJ1-2; D remains ambiguous. The CDR3 has 12 amino acids. With 5 bases removed from V and 2 bases from J, the gap between germline ends came to 6 bases. As DNA, the CDR3 is TGTGCCAGCAGTAAGACGAACTATGGCTACACCTTC. It encodes CASSKTNYGYTF.

CDR3 amino acids: CASSSTSEPTYEQYF. Written as DNA, the CDR3 is TGTGCCAGCAGCTCCACTAGTGAGCCTACCTACGAGCAGTACTTC. The chain employs TRBV7-6 and TRBJ2-7, with a tentative D call TRBD2 (5 bases). Trimming took off 4 bases at V and 2 bases at J, with 15 bases between the two ends. The CDR3 spans 15 residues. CDR1 and CDR2 (germline): SGHVS, FNYEAQ.

Concerning this clonotype: Since a much larger clone is just one base distant, this may be a read error. The chain couples TRBV19 to TRBJ1-1, with 7 bases lining up with TRBD1. V was pared by 6 bases and J by 0 bases, with 10 bases of the junction left unmatched. Germline V CDR1 and CDR2: LNHDA, SQIVND (reference sequence). The length of the CDR3 is 16 residues. CDR3 residues: CASSLRQGGMNTEAFF. The CDR3 bases are TGTGCCAGTAGCCTTAGACAGGGAGGAATGAACACTGAAGCTTTCTTT.

With regard to this clonotype: A read error is possible here, since a much larger clone lies one base away. This chain connects TRBV28 to TRBJ1-1, with D unclear. The CDR3 loop spans 11 amino acids. Trimming stripped 6 bases from V and 6 bases from J, with 8 bases between. CDR1 is MDHEN, CDR2 SYDVKM, per germline. As DNA, the CDR3 is TGTGCCAGCAGGCCTCAGGCTGAAGCTTTCTTT. Protein product: CASRPQAEAFF.

A few counts support this clonotype. A read error may produce the germline difference seen at one junction end. The rearrangement joins TRBV3-1 to TRBJ1-2, with 7 positions matching TRBD1. This CDR3 comprises 12 residues. Germline CDR1 and CDR2: LGHDT and YNNKEL (reference sequence). The chain's CDR3 is CASSHVQGVLIF. Written as DNA, the CDR3 is TGTGCCAGCAGCCACGTTCAGGGGGTCCTAATCTTC.

V is TRBV28 and J is TRBJ1-5; D gene ambiguous. V was trimmed by 9 bases and J by 0 bases, leaving 15 bases between them. The CDR3 totals 15 residues. Germline CDR1 is MDHEN and CDR2 is SYDVKM. CDR3: CASTAGGLSNQPQHF. The CDR3, as DNA: TGTGCCAGTACAGCCGGCGGCCTTAGCAATCAGCCCCAGCATTTT.

Ten or more counts support this clonotype. The chain recombines TRBV27 with TRBJ1-2; D gene ambiguous. This CDR3 has 13 amino acids. With 7 bases removed from V and 3 bases from J, the gap between germline ends came to 12 bases. The germline CDR1 and CDR2 sequences are MNHEY and SMNVEV (reference sequence). CDR3 coding DNA: TGTGCCAGCAAATTTTTGGTCGACTATGGCTACACCTTC. Translated: CASKFLVDYGYTF.

The rearrangement joins TRBV20-1 to TRBJ2-3; no reliable D call. Germline loops: CDR1 DFQATT, CDR2 SNEGSKA (reference sequence). V gave up 0 bases and J gave up 3 bases, with 13 bases separating them. CDR3 size: 15 residues. Here the CDR3 reads CSAREGTTITDTQYF. Here the CDR3 DNA reads TGCAGTGCTAGAGAGGGAACCACGATTACAGATACGCAGTATTTT.

This rearrangement joins TRBV9 to TRBJ2-1; TRBD2 aligns across 8 bases. With 4 bases clipped from V and 0 bases from J, the junction kept 6 bases outside the gene matches. The CDR3 covers 16 residues. Germline V gives CDR1 SGDLS, CDR2 YYNGEE. The CDR3 DNA is TGTGCCAGCAGCCTCGGGGGGGGGAACTCCTACAATGAGCAGTTCTTC. Protein sequence: CASSLGGGNSYNEQFF.

This clonotype showed up many times. The CDR3 loop is CASSLKGRPTDEQFF. Written as DNA, the CDR3 is TGTGCCAGCAGTTTAAAAGGGCGGCCCACGGATGAGCAGTTCTTC. The chain joins TRBV28 to TRBJ2-1; D gene uncertain. Per germline, CDR1 MDHEN and CDR2 SYDVKM. With 2 bases removed from V and 8 bases from J, the gap between germline ends came to 16 bases. This CDR3 spans 15 amino acids.

This clonotype was seen many times. The V gene is TRBV6-1, the J gene TRBJ2-7, with D unclear. V gave up 4 bases and J gave up 1 base, with 11 bases separating them. The CDR3 extends over 14 amino acids. CDR1 is MNHNS, CDR2 SASEGT, per germline. CDR3 region: CASSAPVGSYEQYF. The CDR3 DNA follows: TGTGCCAGCAGTGCTCCGGTCGGTTCCTACGAGCAGTACTTC.